A single sample gave rise to the 5 T cell receptor beta chains below, sequenced in a study of long-term antiretroviral therapy in people with HIV (dated 2022 in TCRdb). The immunoSEQ hsTCRB v3.0 assay was used at survey level resolution to sequence the TRB variable region. In TCRdb, the immuneACCESS table is reduced to in-frame sequences with V and J assigned. These tables do not hold every clone; where another copy was compared, an unresolved V gene accounts for under half, and the others remain unexplained. Here the sample has about 23,000 clones; about 88% occur a single time. In total, the top ten clones hold under 8.5% of the sample. The source was unsorted PBMCs, collected 0.6 years after starting antiretroviral therapy. The receptors originated from a man in his fifties or sixties with HIV.

The chain is built from TRBV2 and TRBJ2-5; D unresolved. V gave up 8 bases and J gave up 4 bases, with 20 bases separating them. Per germline, CDR1 SNHLY and CDR2 FYNNEI. The CDR3 loop spans 15 amino acids. CDR3: CASADPRAVGETQYF. The CDR3 nucleotides are TGTGCCAGCGCGGACCCTCGTGCGGTGGGAGAGACCCAGTACTTC.

In this sample, this clone turned up once. The gene calls are TRBV7-8 and TRBJ2-7; 11 nucleotides agree with TRBD1. CDR3 length: 15 residues. V lost 5 bases and J lost 12; bases outside the gene matches: 15. The germline V gene encodes CDR1 SGHVS and CDR2 FQNEAQ. The CDR3 loop reads CASSPSRTGGLLGYF. The CDR3 DNA reads TGTGCCAGCAGCCCTAGTAGGACAGGGGGCCTATTGGGGTACTTC.

The chain joins TRBV7-9 to TRBJ2-3, with TRBD1 as a possible D gene (5 bases). V lost 1 base to trimming and J lost 5 bases, with 16 bases between them. In germline, CDR1 is SEHNR, CDR2 FQNEAQ (reference sequence). CDR3 length equals 16 residues. CDR3 DNA: TGTGCCAGCAGCTTAGTTGTAGGGGTTGGTGGAGATACGCAGTATTTT. The encoded protein is CASSLVVGVGGDTQYF.

The rearrangement links TRBV7-9 to TRBJ2-5; TRBD1 is a possible D gene (5 bases). Looked up from germline, CDR1 is SEHNR and CDR2 is FQNEAQ (reference sequence). CDR3 length: 15 residues. V gave up 3 bases and J gave up 5 bases, with 16 bases separating them. This chain's CDR3 is CASSLNRFLLETQYF. The CDR3 DNA reads TGTGCCAGCAGCTTGAACAGGTTTCTTTTGGAGACCCAGTACTTC.

The chain employs TRBV5-5 and TRBJ2-5; tentatively, D is TRBD1 (6 bases). V lost 4 bases to trimming and J lost 1 base, with 11 bases between them. The germline CDR1 and CDR2 sequences are SGHKS and YYEKEE (reference sequence). This CDR3 spans 14 amino acids. CDR3 residues: CASSLRTVQETQYF. DNA for the CDR3: TGTGCCAGCAGCCTGAGGACAGTCCAAGAGACCCAGTACTTC.